This is a list of T cell receptor beta chains from one sample in a study of blood T cell repertoires in COVID-19. Produced via immunoSEQ multiplex PCR; TCRdb's table is partial and in-frame only. The sample yields some 270,000 clones, 80% to 90% seen once. Sequencing used PBMCs or T cells enriched from blood (not recorded which). The receptor source for this set is a woman in her thirties or forties who had been exposed to COVID-19. Each CDR3 is given with its conserved first and last residue. A D gene is named only where the DNA matches it firmly. Expanded clones are given a class, and other clones once, few, many or no size at all.

cdr3_length: 12
d_call: .
j_call: TRBJ1-1
v_call: TRBV30
clone_size: .
cdr3_aa: CAWSAAGDEAFF
cdr3_nt: TGTGCCTGGAGTGCTGCGGGGGATGAAGCTTTCTTT

cdr3_length: 16
d_call: .
j_call: TRBJ2-2
v_call: TRBV28
clone_size: .
cdr3_aa: CASSERKGGFSGELFF
cdr3_nt: TGTGCCAGCAGCGAGCGGAAGGGTGGGTTTTCCGGGGAGCTGTTTTTT

cdr3_length: 16
d_call: TRBD1
j_call: TRBJ2-1
v_call: TRBV7-6
clone_size: .
cdr3_aa: CASSLARQGVYNEQFF
cdr3_nt: TGTGCCAGCAGCTTAGCTAGACAGGGAGTATACAATGAGCAGTTCTTC

cdr3_length: 15
d_call: .
j_call: TRBJ2-1
v_call: TRBV6-2/TRBV6-3
clone_size: .
cdr3_aa: CASSSSVPSYNEQFF
cdr3_nt: TGTGCCAGCAGTAGTTCGGTCCCCTCCTACAATGAGCAGTTCTTC

cdr3_length: 17
d_call: TRBD2
j_call: TRBJ2-6
v_call: TRBV9
clone_size: .
cdr3_aa: CASSTRLAGSGANVLTF
cdr3_nt: TGTGCCAGCAGCACCCGACTAGCGGGGTCTGGGGCCAACGTCCTGACTTTC

cdr3_length: 14
d_call: .
j_call: TRBJ1-5
v_call: TRBV28
clone_size: .
cdr3_aa: CASSFGGAYQPQHF
cdr3_nt: TGTGCCAGCAGTTTCGGGGGGGCCTATCAGCCCCAGCATTTT

cdr3_length: 15
d_call: TRBD2
j_call: TRBJ2-2
v_call: TRBV19
clone_size: .
cdr3_aa: CAGSTSGGATGELFF
cdr3_nt: TGTGCCGGCTCGACTAGCGGGGGGGCGACCGGGGAGCTGTTTTTT

cdr3_length: 13
d_call: TRBD1
j_call: TRBJ2-5
v_call: TRBV6-5
clone_size: .
cdr3_aa: CASHGTVRETQYF
cdr3_nt: TGTGCCAGCCACGGGACAGTTCGAGAGACCCAGTACTTC

cdr3_length: 17
d_call: TRBD1
j_call: TRBJ2-4
v_call: TRBV7-2
clone_size: .
cdr3_aa: CASSLAGQGEAKNIQYF
cdr3_nt: TGTGCCAGCAGCTTAGCCGGACAGGGCGAGGCCAAAAACATTCAGTACTTC

cdr3_length: 12
d_call: TRBD1
j_call: TRBJ1-2
v_call: TRBV4-2
clone_size: .
cdr3_aa: CASSQGQGLYTF
cdr3_nt: TGTGCCAGCAGCCAAGGACAGGGCCTATACACCTTC

cdr3_length: 14
d_call: TRBD1
j_call: TRBJ1-3
v_call: TRBV29-1
clone_size: .
cdr3_aa: CSVRDSLSGNTIYF
cdr3_nt: TGCAGCGTTAGGGACAGCCTCTCTGGAAACACCATATATTTT

cdr3_length: 13
d_call: .
j_call: TRBJ2-5
v_call: TRBV4-1
clone_size: .
cdr3_aa: CASSYRVLETQYF
cdr3_nt: TGCGCCAGCAGCTACAGGGTACTAGAGACCCAGTACTTC

cdr3_length: 15
d_call: TRBD1
j_call: TRBJ2-2
v_call: TRBV7-9
clone_size: .
cdr3_aa: CASREGQENTGELFF
cdr3_nt: TGTGCCAGCAGGGAGGGACAGGAGAACACCGGGGAGCTGTTTTTT

cdr3_length: 14
d_call: .
j_call: TRBJ2-3
v_call: TRBV6-2/TRBV6-3
clone_size: once
cdr3_aa: CASSYGGATDTQYF
cdr3_nt: TGTGCCAGCAGTTACGGGGGGGCCACAGATACGCAGTATTTT

cdr3_length: 14
d_call: .
j_call: TRBJ1-4
v_call: TRBV6-2/TRBV6-3
clone_size: .
cdr3_aa: CASSEQSTNEKLFF
cdr3_nt: TGTGCCAGCAGCGAACAGTCAACTAATGAAAAACTGTTTTTT

cdr3_length: 14
d_call: TRBD2
j_call: TRBJ2-4
v_call: TRBV4-3
clone_size: .
cdr3_aa: CASSQGLADYIQYF
cdr3_nt: TGCGCCAGCAGCCAAGGACTAGCGGACTACATTCAGTACTTC

cdr3_length: 14
d_call: .
j_call: TRBJ1-5
v_call: TRBV4-3
clone_size: .
cdr3_aa: CASSQDLDSQPQHF
cdr3_nt: TGCGCCAGCAGCCAAGATCTCGACTCACAGCCCCAGCATTTT

cdr3_length: 14
d_call: .
j_call: TRBJ1-5
v_call: TRBV4-3
clone_size: .
cdr3_aa: CASSQRQGNQPQHF
cdr3_nt: TGCGCCAGCAGCCAGAGACAGGGCAATCAGCCCCAGCATTTT

cdr3_length: 16
d_call: .
j_call: TRBJ1-2
v_call: TRBV3-1/TRBV3-2
clone_size: .
cdr3_aa: CASSHYGGVIAYGYTF
cdr3_nt: TGTGCCAGCAGTCACTACGGAGGGGTAATAGCCTATGGCTACACCTTC

cdr3_length: 15
d_call: TRBD1
j_call: TRBJ1-3
v_call: TRBV2
clone_size: .
cdr3_aa: CASSLQGAGGNTIYF
cdr3_nt: TGTGCCAGCAGTCTACAGGGGGCAGGGGGAAACACCATATATTTT

cdr3_length: 15
d_call: .
j_call: TRBJ1-4
v_call: TRBV2
clone_size: .
cdr3_aa: CASSAGRERNEKLFF
cdr3_nt: TGTGCCAGCAGTGCCGGGAGGGAGCGAAATGAAAAACTGTTTTTT

cdr3_length: 14
d_call: .
j_call: TRBJ1-5
v_call: TRBV6-5
clone_size: .
cdr3_aa: CASRGGPKNQPQHF
cdr3_nt: TGTGCCAGCAGGGGAGGGCCCAAGAATCAGCCCCAGCATTTT

cdr3_length: 14
d_call: TRBD1
j_call: TRBJ2-5
v_call: TRBV7-2
clone_size: .
cdr3_aa: CASSLVRGRQTQYF
cdr3_nt: TGTGCCAGCAGCTTAGTCAGGGGGAGACAGACCCAGTACTTC

cdr3_length: 16
d_call: TRBD1
j_call: TRBJ1-1
v_call: TRBV9
clone_size: .
cdr3_aa: CASSAAGTGLSTEAFF
cdr3_nt: TGTGCCAGCAGCGCAGCAGGGACAGGCCTGAGCACTGAAGCTTTCTTT

cdr3_length: 13
d_call: TRBD1
j_call: TRBJ2-2
v_call: TRBV7-3
clone_size: .
cdr3_aa: CASSETGSGELFF
cdr3_nt: TGTGCCAGCAGCGAGACAGGGTCCGGGGAGCTGTTTTTT

cdr3_length: 16
d_call: .
j_call: TRBJ2-7
v_call: TRBV5-5
clone_size: .
cdr3_aa: CASSLEPRQGPYEQYF
cdr3_nt: TGTGCCAGCAGCTTGGAGCCCCGCCAGGGGCCCTACGAGCAGTACTTC

cdr3_length: 15
d_call: TRBD2
j_call: TRBJ2-7
v_call: TRBV7-6
clone_size: .
cdr3_aa: CASSPTSGGFNEQYF
cdr3_nt: TGTGCCAGCAGCCCTACTAGCGGGGGTTTCAACGAGCAGTACTTC

cdr3_length: 15
d_call: .
j_call: TRBJ2-7
v_call: TRBV5-1
clone_size: few
cdr3_aa: CASSSEIGGFYEQYF
cdr3_nt: TGCGCCAGCAGCTCTGAGATTGGCGGGTTCTACGAGCAGTACTTC

cdr3_length: 13
d_call: .
j_call: TRBJ1-4
v_call: TRBV29-1
clone_size: .
cdr3_aa: CSAEDRTGEKLFF
cdr3_nt: TGCAGCGCCGAAGACCGGACGGGGGAAAAACTGTTTTTT

cdr3_length: 14
d_call: .
j_call: TRBJ1-4
v_call: TRBV7-8
clone_size: .
cdr3_aa: CASSPQGLNEKLFF
cdr3_nt: TGTGCCAGCAGCCCTCAGGGTTTAAATGAAAAACTGTTTTTT

cdr3_length: 17
d_call: .
j_call: TRBJ1-1
v_call: TRBV2
clone_size: once
cdr3_aa: CASSEARRVILNTEAFF
cdr3_nt: TGTGCCAGCAGTGAAGCGCGCCGGGTTATCTTGAACACTGAAGCTTTCTTT

cdr3_length: 17
d_call: .
j_call: TRBJ2-2
v_call: TRBV5-1
clone_size: once
cdr3_aa: CASSPDRGGRSTGELFF
cdr3_nt: TGTGCCAGCAGCCCGGACCGGGGAGGACGGAGCACCGGGGAGCTGTTTTTT

cdr3_length: 13
d_call: .
j_call: TRBJ2-1
v_call: TRBV3-1/TRBV3-2
clone_size: .
cdr3_aa: CASSQALINEQFF
cdr3_nt: TGTGCCAGCAGCCAAGCCTTAATTAATGAGCAGTTCTTC

cdr3_length: 12
d_call: .
j_call: TRBJ1-1
v_call: TRBV9
clone_size: .
cdr3_aa: CASSVVGGTAFF
cdr3_nt: TGTGCCAGCAGCGTAGTGGGGGGGACTGCTTTCTTT

cdr3_length: 15
d_call: .
j_call: TRBJ1-1
v_call: TRBV5-1
clone_size: .
cdr3_aa: CASSPLGHANTEAFF
cdr3_nt: TGCGCCAGCAGCCCCTTGGGACACGCGAACACTGAAGCTTTCTTT

cdr3_length: 16
d_call: TRBD2
j_call: TRBJ2-1
v_call: TRBV9
clone_size: once
cdr3_aa: CASSVVAGLAGDQQFF
cdr3_nt: TGTGCCAGCAGCGTAGTAGCTGGACTAGCGGGGGACCAGCAGTTCTTC

cdr3_length: 11
d_call: TRBD1
j_call: TRBJ1-1
v_call: TRBV29-1
clone_size: .
cdr3_aa: CSVGGTVEAFF
cdr3_nt: TGCAGCGTTGGAGGGACAGTAGAAGCTTTCTTT

cdr3_length: 16
d_call: .
j_call: TRBJ1-5
v_call: TRBV30
clone_size: few
cdr3_aa: CAWSAPLLWGDQPQHF
cdr3_nt: TGTGCCTGGAGTGCCCCTCTCTTATGGGGAGATCAGCCCCAGCATTTT

cdr3_length: 17
d_call: TRBD1
j_call: TRBJ1-5
v_call: TRBV28
clone_size: once
cdr3_aa: CASSSVRGRRSNQPQHF
cdr3_nt: TGTGCCAGCAGCTCCGTTAGGGGGCGCAGGAGCAATCAGCCCCAGCATTTT

cdr3_length: 12
d_call: TRBD1
j_call: TRBJ1-2
v_call: TRBV28
clone_size: .
cdr3_aa: CASRQGASGYTF
cdr3_nt: TGTGCCAGCAGACAGGGGGCGAGTGGCTACACCTTC

cdr3_length: 14
d_call: TRBD2
j_call: TRBJ2-7
v_call: TRBV5-4
clone_size: .
cdr3_aa: CASGLAGGPDEQYF
cdr3_nt: TGTGCCAGCGGATTAGCGGGGGGCCCAGACGAGCAGTACTTC

cdr3_length: 16
d_call: TRBD1
j_call: TRBJ2-7
v_call: TRBV7-9
clone_size: .
cdr3_aa: CASSLDPGQGAHEQYF
cdr3_nt: TGTGCCAGCAGCTTAGATCCCGGTCAGGGGGCCCACGAGCAGTACTTC

cdr3_length: 13
d_call: .
j_call: TRBJ1-1
v_call: TRBV7-3
clone_size: .
cdr3_aa: CASRQQVNTEAFF
cdr3_nt: TGTGCCAGCAGACAACAGGTGAACACTGAAGCTTTCTTT